The 18 T cell receptor beta chains listed next were all sequenced from one sample in a study of T cells after posttransplantation cyclophosphamide. The table came from immunoSEQ multiplex PCR; TCRdb's copy has only in-frame clones and leaves some out. The data contain some 61,000 clones, 93% of them singletons. The specimen was PBMCs. The receptor source for this set is a woman aged 30 to 39 in good health and a related stem cell transplant donor.

The chain recombines TRBV5-5 with TRBJ2-7; perhaps TRBD1 as D (6 bases). The CDR3 totals 17 residues. V lost 3 bases, J lost 3 bases, and 22 bases lay in between. Germline lookup yields CDR1 SGHKS and CDR2 YYEKEE (reference sequence). CDR3 coding DNA: TGTGCCAGCAGCTCCAAACCTCCAGGGACATCAATCTACGAGCAGTACTTC. Translated, it gives CASSSKPPGTSIYEQYF. Supplemented by reference TRBV5-5 and TRBJ2-7, the full variable domain reads DAGVTQSPTHLIKTRGQQVTLRCSPISGHKSVSWYQQVLGQGPQFIFQYYEKEERGRGNFPDRFSARQFPNYSSELNVNALLLGDSALYLCASSSKPPGTSIYEQYFGPGTRLTVT.

V and J are TRBV7-2 and TRBJ1-1; 8 positions match TRBD1. The CDR3 sequence is 15 residues long. The germline gives CDR1 SGHTA, CDR2 FQGNSA. Trimming at V came to 3 bases and at J to 0 bases, leaving 3 bases not matched to a gene. CDR3 DNA: TGTGCCAGCAGCTTGTGGACAGGGATGAACACTGAAGCTTTCTTT. Encoded protein: CASSLWTGMNTEAFF.

The rearrangement links TRBV5-1 to TRBJ1-2; D not certain. The V gene lost 4 bases and the J gene lost 6 bases, with 10 bases spanning the gap. Germline CDR1 reads SGHRS; CDR2 reads YFSETQ. The CDR3 runs 12 residues. The CDR3 DNA is TGCGCCAGCAGCAAAGGACGGGATGGCTACACCTTC. Residues: CASSKGRDGYTF.

The chain carries TRBV29-1 and TRBJ2-1; perhaps D is TRBD1 or TRBD2 (5 bases each). From germline, CDR1 is SQVTM and CDR2 ANQGSEA. The CDR3 sequence is 13 residues long. Trimming cost V 4 bases and J 0 bases, with 7 bases left between them. The CDR3 nucleotides read TGCAGCGTTGGGGGGAGCTCCTACAATGAGCAGTTCTTC. This translates into CSVGGSSYNEQFF.

This chain connects TRBV6-1 to TRBJ1-2, with TRBD1 as a possible D gene (6 bases). V lost 6 bases, J lost 6 bases, and 32 bases lay in between. From germline, CDR1 is MNHNS and CDR2 SASEGT. The CDR3 loop spans 19 amino acids. CDR3 coding DNA: TGTGCCAGCAGCGAACCCCCGAACGCCAACAGGGTATTGAGGGATGGCTACACCTTC. Translated: CASSEPPNANRVLRDGYTF.

The rearrangement uses TRBV4-2 and TRBJ1-1; a possible D gene is TRBD1 (5 bases). The germline CDR1 and CDR2 sequences are LGHNA and YNFKEQ. The CDR3 is 16 residues long. V lost 1 base, J lost 1 base, and 13 bases lay in between. The CDR3 is CASSQVQGRGNTEAFF. CDR3 coding DNA: TGTGCCAGCAGCCAAGTGCAGGGAAGAGGGAACACTGAAGCTTTCTTT.

The rearrangement joins TRBV5-6 to TRBJ2-2; a possible D gene is TRBD2 (6 bases). This CDR3 has 15 amino acids. Germline V lookup: CDR1 SGHDT, CDR2 YYEEEE. V was pared by 4 bases and J by 3 bases, with 13 bases between. This CDR3 reads CASSGGISDTGELFF. CDR3 DNA sequence: TGTGCCAGCAGCGGAGGGATTTCCGACACCGGGGAGCTGTTTTTT.

V and J are TRBV19 and TRBJ2-1; D is possibly TRBD1 (6 bases). The V gene's germline CDR1 is LNHDA and CDR2 SQIVND (reference sequence). The V and J ends lost 10 bases and 7 bases respectively, with 23 bases between them. The CDR3 consists of 15 residues. The DNA for the CDR3 is TGTGCCACCAGTCGACAGGACGATCCAGGGAATGAGCAGTTCTTC. It is translated as CATSRQDDPGNEQFF. The full variable domain, its missing parts supplied by reference TRBV19 and TRBJ2-1, is DGGITQSPKYLFRKEGQNVTLSCEQNLNHDAMYWYRQDPGQGLRLIYYSQIVNDFQKGDIAEGYSVSREKKESFPLTVTSAQKNPTAFYLCATSRQDDPGNEQFFGPGTRLTVL.

The rearrangement joins TRBV7-9 to TRBJ1-5; TRBD1 matches at 12 bases. The J segment lost 5 bases and the V segment lost 4 bases, leaving 9 bases of the junction unmatched. This CDR3 region has 17 residues. Germline V lookup: CDR1 SEHNR, CDR2 FQNEAQ (reference sequence). CDR3 DNA: TGTGCCAGCAGCTCCCCCCCCGGGACAGGGGGCGATCAGCCCCAGCATTTT. It translates to CASSSPPGTGGDQPQHF.

In its sample, this clone was seen once. V usage is TRBV11-3 and J usage is TRBJ2-5; 7 bases agree with TRBD2. The J segment lost 1 base and the V segment lost 1 base, leaving 6 bases of the junction unmatched. Per germline, CDR1 SGHNT and CDR2 YENEEA. The CDR3 is 16 residues long. Here the CDR3 DNA reads TGTGCCAGCAGCTTAGGAGCGGGGCCTAGCCAAGAGACCCAGTACTTC. It is translated as CASSLGAGPSQETQYF.

The rearrangement links TRBV15 to TRBJ1-5; D remains unclear. V was shortened by 0 bases and J by 2 bases, with 8 bases between the two germline ends. The germline gives CDR1 LNHNV, CDR2 YYDKDF (reference sequence). The CDR3 is 15 residues long. The CDR3 spells CATSRDPSGNQPQHF. DNA of the CDR3: TGTGCCACCAGCAGAGACCCCTCGGGCAATCAGCCCCAGCATTTT.

This sequence joins TRBV5-5 and TRBJ2-5; D is uncertain. The CDR3 consists of 15 residues. V lost 4 bases, J lost 1 base, and 14 bases lay in between. Germline CDR1 reads SGHKS; CDR2 reads YYEKEE (reference sequence). The CDR3 DNA reads TGTGCCAGCAGCCCAGTCTCACTATTCCAAGAGACCCAGTACTTC. Translating gives CASSPVSLFQETQYF.

The chain carries TRBV7-8 and TRBJ2-3, with D tentatively TRBD2 (6 bases). Germline assignment: CDR1 SGHVS and CDR2 FQNEAQ. This CDR3 spans 17 amino acids. The V end lost 1 base, the J end lost 2 bases, and 16 bases lay between the germline ends. The CDR3 coding sequence is TGTGCCAGCAGCTTAGTTGGGGGGTCAGGGTACACAGATACGCAGTATTTT. This codes for CASSLVGGSGYTDTQYF.

The V and J genes are TRBV9 and TRBJ1-3, with TRBD1 matching 7 bases. The CDR3 spans 16 residues. Germline lookup yields CDR1 SGDLS and CDR2 YYNGEE. Unmatched junction bases numbered 8, after V lost 3 bases and J lost 2 bases. CDR3 loop: CASSEGGQATGNTIYF. For the CDR3, the DNA is TGTGCCAGCAGCGAGGGCGGACAGGCGACTGGAAACACCATATATTTT.

Only one count was recorded for this clone. This chain links TRBV19 with TRBJ1-2, with D possibly matching TRBD1 (6 bases). V lost 6 bases, J lost 2 bases, and 19 bases lay in between. The CDR3 contains 16 residues. Germline V gene sequence: CDR1 LNHDA, CDR2 SQIVND (reference sequence). The CDR3 coding sequence is TGTGCCAGTAGACTTGAGCAGGGGTGGGCAAACTATGGCTACACCTTC. Its protein product is CASRLEQGWANYGYTF.

This clone was seen only once. This chain links TRBV7-9 with TRBJ2-7; D is undetermined. Trimming removed 8 bases at V and 0 bases at J, with 17 bases between. The length of the CDR3 is 15 residues. Germline CDR1 SEHNR, CDR2 FQNEAQ (reference sequence). The CDR3 DNA reads as TGTGCCAGCGGCGCAGGTTCCCTCCGCTCCTACGAGCAGTACTTC. This sequence encodes CASGAGSLRSYEQYF.

V is TRBV7-2 and J is TRBJ1-5, with D tentatively TRBD1 (6 bases). Germline V gene sequence: CDR1 SGHTA, CDR2 FQGNSA. With 5 bases removed from V and 9 bases from J, the gap between germline ends came to 17 bases. The CDR3 covers 14 residues. The CDR3, as DNA: TGTGCCAGCAGCCTACAGGGATTGTACCGGCCCCAGCATTTT. This codes for CASSLQGLYRPQHF.

J is TRBJ1-6 and V is TRBV19; tentatively, D is TRBD1 (6 bases). V was cut by 4 bases and J by 9 bases, with 16 bases left in between. Germline V gives CDR1 LNHDA, CDR2 SQIVND (reference sequence). This CDR3 has 15 residues. The CDR3 region has the DNA TGTGCCAGTAGTAACTCGGACAGCTTTAGTTCACCCCTCCACTTT. This sequence encodes CASSNSDSFSSPLHF.